Sequencing of this T cell receptor (beta chain) was carried out in a study of beta chain features in type 1 diabetes. Comments on this clone: Its target is unknown.

The study reverse transcribed the entire isolated RNA, so it sequenced expressed TCRB transcripts. Sequencing was performed with immunoSEQ multiplex PCR; in TCRdb, only in-frame clones are kept and a portion is missing. The repertoire holds over 600,000 clones, with around 12% as singletons. V was cut by 2 bases and J by 2 bases, with 11 bases left in between. The CDR3 is 15 residues long. Study observations and caveats: Among patients with Type 1 diabetes, TCRB CDR3s were moderately but significantly shorter in every one of the four CD4+ subsets.

This sequence was found in a man aged 25 to 40 with type 1 diabetes. Sequencing input: naive CD4+ T cells from blood. This sequence joins TRBV23-1 and TRBJ2-3; D is tentatively TRBD1 or TRBD2 (6 bases each). TRBV23-1 is marked as an open reading frame, function uncertain. Written as DNA, the CDR3 is TGCGCCAGCAGTCAAGAGGGGGGCCTCACAGATACGCAGTATTTT. Residues: CASSQEGGLTDTQYF.